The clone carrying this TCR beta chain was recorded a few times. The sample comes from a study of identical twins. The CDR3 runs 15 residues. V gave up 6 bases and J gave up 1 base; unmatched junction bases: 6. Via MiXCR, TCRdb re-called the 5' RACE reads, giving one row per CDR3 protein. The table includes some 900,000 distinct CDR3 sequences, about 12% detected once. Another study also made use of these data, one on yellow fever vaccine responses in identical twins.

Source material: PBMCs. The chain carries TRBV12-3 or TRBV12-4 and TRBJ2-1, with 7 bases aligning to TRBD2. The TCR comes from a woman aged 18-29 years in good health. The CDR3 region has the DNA TGTGCCAGCAGAGGAGCCGGGGGGTCCTACAATGAGCAGTTCTTC. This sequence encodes CASRGAGGSYNEQFF.